This T cell receptor beta chain was identified in a study of blood T cell repertoires in COVID-19 (dated by TCRdb to about 2020). Notes on the research overall: Samples covering the acute and convalescent phases of COVID-19 were provided by collaborators in the United States, Italy and Spain. The samples were drawn from two sources: the first 160 participants of the ongoing ImmuneRACE study, and fewer than 1,500 subjects contributed by 6 global collaborators. The sample metadata nearly always contained a de-identified subject ID, COVID-19 status, age in years and sex. The prospective study material was composed of cDNA or gDNA derived from T cells, B-cell-depleted T cells, or PBMCs. The dataset comprised deeply sampled blood TCRbeta repertoires from subjects exposed to, actively infected with, or recovered from COVID-19. Where available, HLA class I and class II types were taken from metadata supplied by the sample provider and were not determined by assay-based typing. The repertoires were released in a freely available public database intended as a resource for research on the immune response to SARS-CoV-2. Here is what the overall study found, with its caveats: The quantity of clinical and demographic metadata differed by source and by participant and was supplied without curation.

The immunoSEQ Assay, a bias-controlled multiplex PCR, was used to amplify TCRbeta CDR3 regions from genomic DNA. The original pipeline was this. Within the assay, amplification of reference gene primers was used to estimate how many nucleated cells each sample contained. To quantify the absolute abundance of each unique TCRbeta CDR3 rearrangement, sequence reads were collapsed and filtered. For each sample, productive Simpson clonality was calculated as the square root of Simpson's diversity index over productive rearrangements. This is the immuneACCESS table as TCRdb keeps it, with only in-frame sequences that have V and J called. A part of the clones is gone; compared with another copy, unresolved V genes explain less than half, and the rest is unexplained. V and J calls and clone size are as listed in that table; D and trimming were resolved from the DNA. This sample gives 350,000 to 450,000 clones in total; 70% to 90% of them show up just once. Jointly, the top ten make up just over 7% of the sample.

One collaborating source in Seattle enrolled patients during active infection and followed them longitudinally through the course of disease. Collaborating institutions collected whole blood in K2EDTA tubes following their own protocols. For TCRbeta analysis, collaborator samples were shipped as frozen whole blood, as isolated PBMCs, or as DNA extracted from either sample type. Ends trimmed: V by 0 bases, J by 8 bases; bases unmatched to a gene: 9. The germline V gene provides CDR1 MNHEY and CDR2 SVGAGI. The CDR3 sequence holds 16 residues, the cysteine and phenylalanine included. Kept here is only the CDR3 DNA, which spans 48 bases and is read in frame from base 1. Details on this clone: There is no known antigen for this receptor. No qualities accompany the bases; no much larger clone lies one base away.

The receptor was derived from an older woman with COVID-19, enrolled during active disease. Recombination linked TRBV6-5 to TRBJ2-3, and TRBD2 matches 9 of the central bases. Sequenced: peripheral blood. The CDR3 here reads CASSYSLQAGGGTQYF. The nucleotide sequence is given as TGTGCCAGCAGTTACTCCCTTCAAGCGGGGGGAGGTACGCAGTATTTT.